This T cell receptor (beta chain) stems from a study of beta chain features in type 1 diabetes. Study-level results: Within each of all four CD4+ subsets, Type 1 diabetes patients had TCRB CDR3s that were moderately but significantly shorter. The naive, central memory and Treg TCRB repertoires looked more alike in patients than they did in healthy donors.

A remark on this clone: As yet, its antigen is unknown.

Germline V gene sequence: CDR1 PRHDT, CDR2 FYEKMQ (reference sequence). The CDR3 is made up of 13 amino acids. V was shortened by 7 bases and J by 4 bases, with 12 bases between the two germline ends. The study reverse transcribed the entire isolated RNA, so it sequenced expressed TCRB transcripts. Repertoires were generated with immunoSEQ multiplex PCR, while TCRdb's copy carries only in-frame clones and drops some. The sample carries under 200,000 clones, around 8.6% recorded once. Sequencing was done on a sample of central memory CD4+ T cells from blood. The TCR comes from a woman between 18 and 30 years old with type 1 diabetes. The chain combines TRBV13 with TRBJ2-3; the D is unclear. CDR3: CASNLPGADTQYF. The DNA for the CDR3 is TGTGCCAGCAACCTCCCGGGTGCAGATACGCAGTATTTT. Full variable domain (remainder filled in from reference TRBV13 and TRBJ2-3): AAGVIQSPRHLIKEKRETATLKCYPIPRHDTVYWYQQGPGQDPQFLISFYEKMQSDKGSIPDRFSAQQFSDYHSELNMSSLELGDSALYFCASNLPGADTQYFGPGTRLTVL.